The subject of this entry is one TCR beta chain. This specimen belongs to a study of blood T cell repertoires in COVID-19. Whole-study context: From the United States, Italy and Spain came samples of acute and convalescent COVID-19.

Original methodology: Reference gene primer amplification yielded estimated nucleated cell counts. The table came from immunoSEQ multiplex PCR; TCRdb's copy has only in-frame clones and leaves some out. D and trimming come from the DNA, and the V and J calls and clone size come from that table. The table shows 100,000 to 120,000 clones, with roughly 80% occurring only once. The V and J ends lost 0 bases and 10 bases, in that order; junction bases with no gene match: 3. This CDR3 has 15 residues. In germline, CDR1 is MGHRA, CDR2 YSYEKL. This chain links TRBV4-1 with TRBJ2-3; 14 nucleotides line up with TRBD2. Sequenced input: peripheral blood. This sequence originates from an older woman with acute or convalescent COVID-19. This chain's CDR3 is CASSQDRTSGGSQYF. CDR3 nucleotide sequence: TGCGCCAGCAGCCAAGATCGGACTAGCGGGGGGTCGCAGTATTTT.